This TCR beta chain was identified in a study of neurological immune-mediated disorders (dated by TCRdb to about 2019). Study-level background: Among the approximately 35 multiple sclerosis patients, 31 had relapsing-remitting MS and 3 had secondary progressive MS. Peripheral blood TCR-beta repertoires from patients with HTLV-I-associated myelopathy (HAM/TSP), patients with multiple sclerosis, and healthy controls were compared in the study using UMI-based sequencing. The roughly 99 TCR-beta libraries covered PBMC samples along with longitudinal samples, technical triplicates, and paired sorted CD4+ and CD8+ T-cell subsets. Of the 68 subjects in the cohort, around 14 were HAM/TSP patients, around 34 were multiple sclerosis patients, and roughly 20 were healthy controls.

This clonotype was observed many times. The antigen it binds to is not known. No much larger clone is present one base from it, and per-base qualities are unavailable. Summary of the overall study and its limitations: The MS cluster was not associated with any clinical or MRI features, and the authors stated that larger cohorts are needed. The highest TCR clonal expansion was observed in HAM/TSP patients, whereas the lowest was observed in MS patients, even when compared with healthy controls. Repertoires from 18 of 34 MS patients were grouped by phylogenetic analysis into a cluster of related CDR3 sequences, suggesting a possible repertoire-level signature. Expanded clones from different subjects shared no identical CDR3 amino acid sequences, which suggests that TCR-beta repertoires were private in all groups.

Looking up the germline V gene yields CDR1 SGHRS and CDR2 YFSETQ. The CDR3, from cysteine to phenylalanine, totals 14 residues. CDR3 DNA is the only sequence kept; it has 42 bases, read in frame from the first base. The V end loses 2 bases and the J end loses 1 base, and a stretch of 9 bases separates them. For unsorted PBMC libraries, 2 million PBMCs were used after storage in RNAlater at -80 degrees C until RNA extraction. The multiple sclerosis patients were enrolled in a US clinical protocol that evaluated disease progression with magnetic resonance imaging. Peripheral blood was subjected to Ficoll-Hypaque density gradient centrifugation to isolate PBMCs, which were then cryopreserved in liquid nitrogen. cDNA was synthesized by template-switch 5'RACE using a primer with a 10-nucleotide random unique molecular identifier that tagged each TCR transcript. Each sequencing run produced over 180 million TCR-beta sequences covering 15-18 subjects. The RNeasy kit was used to extract total RNA. The KAPA Real-time Library Amplification kit was used to amplify TCR-beta VDJ regions with primers targeting the TCR constant region and the 5'RACE anchor. A first PCR added sample indexes and Illumina adaptors, and a second PCR then raised library yield. After Ampure bead purification, the roughly 650 bp TCR product was size-selected on a 2% E-gel SizeSelection system. Before pooling, library quality was checked on a Bioanalyzer, concentration was measured with Qubit, and libraries were quantified with the Kapa Library Quantification kit. Libraries were sequenced paired-end 2 x 150 bp on an Illumina HiSeq 2500. To increase sequence diversity, about 23-32% phiX was spiked into each library pool. The original pipeline was this. Quality-filtered reads were processed with the UMI-based MiGEC pipeline, and over 75% of raw TCR sequences were removed by the MiGEC pipeline during error correction. IMGT germline references were used for aligning VDJ genes, and each clonotype was defined as a unique CDR3 amino acid sequence together with its V-J genes. Clonal expansion, Shannon diversity, and CDR3 relatedness (CalcPairwiseDistances, ClusterSamples) were evaluated with VDJtools, and phylogenetic trees were built with CLCbio workbench. Expanded clones were defined as having at least 8 unique UMIs, based on coefficient-of-variation modelling across technical triplicates. The raw public reads went through TCRdb reprocessing: fastp at Q25, MiXCR clone calling, in-frame beta chains kept. Identical CDR3 proteins give one entry, which carries the most common genes and DNA. These V and J calls originate from TCRdb's pipeline instead of the authors' own analysis. Recorded for this sample are 55,000 to 80,000 distinct CDR3 sequences; around 4.7% of them occurred a single time. The ten largest clones capture around 3.4% of the sample.

The TCR was taken from a woman in her forties or fifties with multiple sclerosis. The chain joins TRBV5-1 to TRBJ1-1; the best D guess is TRBD1, with 6 bases matching. Sequencing used PBMCs. Read as DNA, the sequence is TGCGCCAGCAGCTTAGTACAGGGGAACACTGAAGCTTTCTTT. It is translated as CASSLVQGNTEAFF.